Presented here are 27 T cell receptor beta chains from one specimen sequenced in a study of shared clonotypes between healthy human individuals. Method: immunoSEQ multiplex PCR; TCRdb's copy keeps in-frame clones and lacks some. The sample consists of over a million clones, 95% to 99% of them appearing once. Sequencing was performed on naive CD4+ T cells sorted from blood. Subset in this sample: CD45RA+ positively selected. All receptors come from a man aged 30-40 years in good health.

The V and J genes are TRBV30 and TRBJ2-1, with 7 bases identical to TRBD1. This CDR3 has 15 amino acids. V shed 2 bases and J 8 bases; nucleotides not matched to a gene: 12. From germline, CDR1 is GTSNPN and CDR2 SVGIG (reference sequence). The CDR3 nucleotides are TGTGCCTGGAGTCGTAGAAAGACAGGGTCGGATGAGCAGTTCTTC. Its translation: CAWSRRKTGSDEQFF.

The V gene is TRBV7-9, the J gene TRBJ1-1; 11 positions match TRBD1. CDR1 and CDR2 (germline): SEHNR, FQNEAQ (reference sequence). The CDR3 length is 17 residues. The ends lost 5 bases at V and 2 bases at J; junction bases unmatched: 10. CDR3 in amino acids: CASSPGPGTGGNTEAFF. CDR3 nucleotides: TGTGCCAGCAGCCCTGGCCCCGGGACAGGGGGTAACACTGAAGCTTTCTTT.

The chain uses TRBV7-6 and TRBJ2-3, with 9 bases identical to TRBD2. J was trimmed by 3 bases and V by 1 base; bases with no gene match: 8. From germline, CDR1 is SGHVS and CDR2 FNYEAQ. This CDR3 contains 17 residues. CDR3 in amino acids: CASSLGASGAQTDTQYF. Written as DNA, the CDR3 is TGTGCCAGCAGCTTAGGGGCTAGCGGGGCTCAGACAGATACGCAGTATTTT.

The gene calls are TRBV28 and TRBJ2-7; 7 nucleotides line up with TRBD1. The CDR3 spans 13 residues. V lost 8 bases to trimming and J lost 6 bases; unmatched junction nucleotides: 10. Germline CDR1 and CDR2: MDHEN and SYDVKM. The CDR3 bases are TGTGCCAGCCTGACAGGGAATATGGGCGAGCAGTACTTC. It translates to CASLTGNMGEQYF.

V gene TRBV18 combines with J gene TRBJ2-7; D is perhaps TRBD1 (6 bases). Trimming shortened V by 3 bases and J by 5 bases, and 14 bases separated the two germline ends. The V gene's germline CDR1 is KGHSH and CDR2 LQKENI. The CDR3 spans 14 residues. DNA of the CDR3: TGTGCCAGCTCACCCGGGACACACGCCCACGAGCAGTACTTC. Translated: CASSPGTHAHEQYF. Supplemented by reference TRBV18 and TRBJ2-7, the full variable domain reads NAGVMQNPRHLVRRRGQEARLRCSPMKGHSHVYWYRQLPEEGLKFMVYLQKENIIDESGMPKERFSAEFPKEGPSILRIQQVVRGDSAAYFCASSPGTHAHEQYFGPGTRLTVT.

This CDR3 reads CATSRDHDYTGELFF. The CDR3 DNA sequence: TGTGCCACCAGCAGAGATCACGATTACACCGGGGAGCTGTTTTTT. The rearrangement links TRBV15 to TRBJ2-2, with D uncertain. Germline CDR1 and CDR2: LNHNV and YYDKDF (reference sequence). Between the trimmed V and J ends, which lost 0 bases and 3 bases, there was a span of 8 bases. The CDR3 length is 15 residues.

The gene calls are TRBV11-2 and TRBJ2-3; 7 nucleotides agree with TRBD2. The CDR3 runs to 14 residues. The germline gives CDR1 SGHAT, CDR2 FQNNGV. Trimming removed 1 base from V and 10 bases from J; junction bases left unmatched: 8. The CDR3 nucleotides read TGTGCCAGCAGCTTAGCCCCGAGGGGAGGGGCGCAGTATTTT. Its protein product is CASSLAPRGGAQYF. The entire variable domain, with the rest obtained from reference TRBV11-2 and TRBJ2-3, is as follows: EAGVAQSPRYKIIEKRQSVAFWCNPISGHATLYWYQQILGQGPKLLIQFQNNGVVDDSQLPKDRFSAERLKGVDSTLKIQPAKLEDSAVYLCASSLAPRGGAQYFGPGTRLTVL.

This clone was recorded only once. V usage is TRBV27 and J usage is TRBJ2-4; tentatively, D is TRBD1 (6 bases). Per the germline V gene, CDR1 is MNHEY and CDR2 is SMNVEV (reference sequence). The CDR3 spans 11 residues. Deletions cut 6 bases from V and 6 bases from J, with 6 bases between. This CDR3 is CASRDRNIQYF. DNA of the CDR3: TGTGCCAGCAGGGACAGAAACATTCAGTACTTC.

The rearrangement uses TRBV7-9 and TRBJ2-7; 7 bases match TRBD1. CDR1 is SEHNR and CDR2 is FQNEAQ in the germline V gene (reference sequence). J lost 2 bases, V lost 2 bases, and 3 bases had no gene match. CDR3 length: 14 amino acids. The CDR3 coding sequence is TGTGCCAGCAGCTTACGTCAGGGGGCCTACGAGCAGTACTTC. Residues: CASSLRQGAYEQYF.

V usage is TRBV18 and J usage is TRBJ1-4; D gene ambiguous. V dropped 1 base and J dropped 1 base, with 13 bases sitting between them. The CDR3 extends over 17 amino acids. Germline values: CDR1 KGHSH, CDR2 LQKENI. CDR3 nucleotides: TGTGCCAGCTCACCACATGGGATTGTCGGAACTAATGAAAAACTGTTTTTT. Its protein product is CASSPHGIVGTNEKLFF.

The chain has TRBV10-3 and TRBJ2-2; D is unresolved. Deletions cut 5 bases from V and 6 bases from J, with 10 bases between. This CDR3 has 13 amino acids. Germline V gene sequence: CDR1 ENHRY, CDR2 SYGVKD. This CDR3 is CAISLEVAGELFF. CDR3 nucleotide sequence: TGTGCCATCAGTCTCGAGGTAGCCGGGGAGCTGTTTTTT.

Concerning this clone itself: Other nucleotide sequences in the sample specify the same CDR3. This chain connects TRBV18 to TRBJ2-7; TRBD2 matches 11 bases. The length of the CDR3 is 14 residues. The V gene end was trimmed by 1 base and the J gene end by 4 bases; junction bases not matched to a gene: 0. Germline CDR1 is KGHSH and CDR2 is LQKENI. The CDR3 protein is CASSPRTSGYEQYF. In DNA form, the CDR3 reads TGTGCCAGCTCACCACGGACTAGCGGGTACGAGCAGTACTTC.

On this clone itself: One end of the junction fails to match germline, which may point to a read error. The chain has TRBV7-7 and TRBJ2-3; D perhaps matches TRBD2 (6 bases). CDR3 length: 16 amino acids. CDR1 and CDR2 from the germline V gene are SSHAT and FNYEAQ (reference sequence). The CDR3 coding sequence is TGTGCTAGCAGCCCGAGACTCGGGGGAGACACAGATACGCAGTATTTT. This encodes CASSPRLGGDTDTQYF.

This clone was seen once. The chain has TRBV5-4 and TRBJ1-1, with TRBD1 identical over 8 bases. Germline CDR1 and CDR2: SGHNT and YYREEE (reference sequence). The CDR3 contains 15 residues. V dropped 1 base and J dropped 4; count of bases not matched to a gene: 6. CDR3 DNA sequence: TGTGCCAGCAGCTTGATCAGGGGGCAGGGCACTGAAGCTTTCTTT. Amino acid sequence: CASSLIRGQGTEAFF.

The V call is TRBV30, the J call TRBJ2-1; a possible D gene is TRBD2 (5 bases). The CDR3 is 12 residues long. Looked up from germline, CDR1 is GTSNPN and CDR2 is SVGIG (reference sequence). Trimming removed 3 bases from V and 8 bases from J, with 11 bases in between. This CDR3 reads CAWSAGVYEQFF. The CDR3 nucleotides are TGTGCCTGGAGCGCCGGGGTTTATGAGCAGTTCTTC.

The CDR3 DNA is TGTGCCTGGAGTCAACCCTTCTCATGGACAGAGCAGTACTTC. The encoded protein is CAWSQPFSWTEQYF. The chain uses TRBV30 and TRBJ2-7; weak D call: TRBD1 (5 bases). V was trimmed by 2 bases and J by 7 bases, leaving 18 bases between them. CDR1 GTSNPN and CDR2 SVGIG come from the germline V gene (reference sequence). The CDR3 is made up of 14 amino acids.

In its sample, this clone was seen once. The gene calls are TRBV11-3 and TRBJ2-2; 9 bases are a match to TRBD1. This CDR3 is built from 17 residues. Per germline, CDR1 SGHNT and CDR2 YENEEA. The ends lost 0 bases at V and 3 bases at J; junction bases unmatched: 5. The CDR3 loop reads CASSLERGTGYTGELFF. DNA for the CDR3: TGTGCCAGCAGCTTAGAAAGGGGGACAGGGTACACCGGGGAGCTGTTTTTT.

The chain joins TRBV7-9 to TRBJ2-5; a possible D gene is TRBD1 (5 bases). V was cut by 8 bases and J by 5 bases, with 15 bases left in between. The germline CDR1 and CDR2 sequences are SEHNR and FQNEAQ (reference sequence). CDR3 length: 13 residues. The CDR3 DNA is TGTGCCAGCGGGATGGCAGGGTCCGAGACCCAGTACTTC. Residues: CASGMAGSETQYF.

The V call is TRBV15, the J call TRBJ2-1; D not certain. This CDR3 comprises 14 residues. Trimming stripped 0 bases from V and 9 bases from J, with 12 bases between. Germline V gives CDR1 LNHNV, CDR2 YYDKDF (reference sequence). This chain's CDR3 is CATSRDERLVEQFF. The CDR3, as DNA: TGTGCCACCAGCAGAGATGAACGGCTGGTTGAGCAGTTCTTC. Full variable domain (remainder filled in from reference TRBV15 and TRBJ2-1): DAMVIQNPRYQVTQFGKPVTLSCSQTLNHNVMYWYQQKSSQAPKLLFHYYDKDFNNEADTPDNFQSRRPNTSFCFLDIRSPGLGDTAMYLCATSRDERLVEQFFGPGTRLTVL.

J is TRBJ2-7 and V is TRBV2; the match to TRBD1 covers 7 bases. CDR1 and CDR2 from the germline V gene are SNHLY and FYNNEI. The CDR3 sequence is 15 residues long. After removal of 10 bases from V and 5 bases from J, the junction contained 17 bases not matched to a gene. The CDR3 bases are TGTGCCAACTCGTTAGGACAGGCAAACCGGGACGAGCAGTACTTC. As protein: CANSLGQANRDEQYF. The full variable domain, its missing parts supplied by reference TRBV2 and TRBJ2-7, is EPEVTQTPSHQVTQMGQEVILRCVPISNHLYFYWYRQILGQKVEFLVSFYNNEISEKSEIFDDQFSVERPDGSNFTLKIRSTKLEDSAMYFCANSLGQANRDEQYFGPGTRLTVT.

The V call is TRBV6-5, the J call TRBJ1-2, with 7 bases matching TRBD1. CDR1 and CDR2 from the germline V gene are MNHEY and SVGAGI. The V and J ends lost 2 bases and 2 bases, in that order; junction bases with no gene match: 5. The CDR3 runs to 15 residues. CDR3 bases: TGTGCCAGCAGTTACACAGGGGTGGGCAACTATGGCTACACCTTC. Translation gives CASSYTGVGNYGYTF.

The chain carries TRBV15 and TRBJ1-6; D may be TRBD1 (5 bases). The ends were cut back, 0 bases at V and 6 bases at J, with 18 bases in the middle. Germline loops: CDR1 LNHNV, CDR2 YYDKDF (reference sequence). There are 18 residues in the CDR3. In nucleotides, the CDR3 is TGTGCCACCAGCAGAGATTTCCAAATGGGCAGGGTTAATTCACCCCTCCACTTT. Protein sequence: CATSRDFQMGRVNSPLHF. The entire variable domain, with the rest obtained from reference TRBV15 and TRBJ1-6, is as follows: DAMVIQNPRYQVTQFGKPVTLSCSQTLNHNVMYWYQQKSSQAPKLLFHYYDKDFNNEADTPDNFQSRRPNTSFCFLDIRSPGLGDTAMYLCATSRDFQMGRVNSPLHFGNGTRLTVT.

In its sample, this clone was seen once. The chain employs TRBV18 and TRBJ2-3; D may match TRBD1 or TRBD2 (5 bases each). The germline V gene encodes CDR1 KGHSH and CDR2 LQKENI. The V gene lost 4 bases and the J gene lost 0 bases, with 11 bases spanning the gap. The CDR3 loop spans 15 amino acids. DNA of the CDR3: TGTGCCAGCTCACAATCCTGGGACAGCACAGATACGCAGTATTTT. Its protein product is CASSQSWDSTDTQYF.

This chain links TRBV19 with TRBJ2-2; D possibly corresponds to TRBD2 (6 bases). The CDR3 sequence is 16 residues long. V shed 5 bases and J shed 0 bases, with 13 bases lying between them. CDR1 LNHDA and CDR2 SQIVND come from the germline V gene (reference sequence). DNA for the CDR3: TGTGCCAGTAGTCTCCTGGCGGGATCGAACACCGGGGAGCTGTTTTTT. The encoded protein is CASSLLAGSNTGELFF.

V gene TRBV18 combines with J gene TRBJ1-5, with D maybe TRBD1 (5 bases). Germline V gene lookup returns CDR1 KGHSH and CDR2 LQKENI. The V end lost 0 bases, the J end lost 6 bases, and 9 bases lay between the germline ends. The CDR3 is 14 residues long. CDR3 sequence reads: CASSPPGAGQPQHF. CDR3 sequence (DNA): TGTGCCAGCTCACCACCAGGGGCTGGTCAGCCCCAGCATTTT.

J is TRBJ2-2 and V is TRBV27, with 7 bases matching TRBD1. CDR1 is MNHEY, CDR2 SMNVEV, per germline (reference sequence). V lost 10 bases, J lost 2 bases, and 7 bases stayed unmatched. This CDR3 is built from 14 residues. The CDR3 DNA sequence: TGTGCCACCAACAGGGGTCCTAACACCGGGGAGCTGTTTTTT. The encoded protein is CATNRGPNTGELFF.

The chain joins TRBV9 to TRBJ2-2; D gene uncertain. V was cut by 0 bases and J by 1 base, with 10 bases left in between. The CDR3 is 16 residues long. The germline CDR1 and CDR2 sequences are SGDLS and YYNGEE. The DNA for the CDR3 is TGTGCCAGCAGCGTAGGGTACAAGATGAACACCGGGGAGCTGTTTTTT. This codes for CASSVGYKMNTGELFF.